One and the same sample provided the 31 T cell receptor beta chains below, sequenced in a study of blood T cell repertoires in COVID-19. Some clones are missing from TCRdb's copy, which holds only in-frame ones; the method was immunoSEQ multiplex PCR. The sample yields some 180,000 clones, 84% seen once. Sequencing input: PBMCs or T cells enriched from blood (not recorded which). The source is a woman between 25 and 40 years old who had been exposed to COVID-19.

The chain carries TRBV6-2 or TRBV6-3 and TRBJ2-3; D is unresolved. Germline-derived CDR1 and CDR2 are MNHEY and SVGEGT. The CDR3 length is 12 residues. V shed 4 bases and J shed 4 bases, with 6 bases lying between them. Here the CDR3 DNA reads TGTGCCAGCAGTTCGCGGCCAGATACGCAGTATTTT. Its translation is CASSSRPDTQYF.

This clone showed up just a few times. The chain links TRBV7-9 to TRBJ2-7; possible D gene TRBD1, 6 bases. Germline CDR1 reads SEHNR; CDR2 reads FQNEAQ (reference sequence). The V and J ends lost 0 bases and 2 bases respectively, with 14 bases between them. The CDR3 runs to 16 residues. CDR3 amino acids: CASSLAGQGPTYEQYF. CDR3 sequence (DNA): TGTGCCAGCAGCTTAGCAGGGCAGGGGCCAACCTACGAGCAGTACTTC.

In this sample, this clone turned up once. The chain employs TRBV12-3 or TRBV12-4 and TRBJ1-5, with 9 bases fitting TRBD1. V lost 8 bases to trimming and J lost 8 bases; unmatched junction nucleotides: 7. This CDR3 contains 13 residues. The CDR3 region is CASRPRDREPQHF. The CDR3 nucleotides read TGTGCCAGCCGACCCCGGGACAGGGAGCCCCAGCATTTT.

The sample holds a few counts of this clone. The rearrangement links TRBV6-5 to TRBJ1-1; TRBD1 aligns across 10 bases. From germline, CDR1 is MNHEY and CDR2 SVGAGI. After removal of 4 bases from V and 12 bases from J, the junction contained 5 bases not matched to a gene. The CDR3 loop spans 12 amino acids. The CDR3 DNA reads TGTGCCAGCAGTTCACGGACAGGGGGATCTTTCTTT. The encoded protein is CASSSRTGGSFF.

The chain uses TRBV19 and TRBJ2-1, with 14 positions matching TRBD2. Germline assignment: CDR1 LNHDA and CDR2 SQIVND (reference sequence). The CDR3 length is 18 residues. V gave up 4 bases and J gave up 4 bases; unmatched junction bases: 9. The DNA for the CDR3 is TGTGCCAGTAGTACCCCCCGGACTAGCGGGGGGCTGTACAATGAGCAGTTCTTC. Amino acids: CASSTPRTSGGLYNEQFF.

Note on this clone: Relative to the germline gene, one junction end is altered; a read error may explain this. DNA of the CDR3: TGCAGCGTCGAAGGCGGGGGCGGTGACTACGAGCAGTACTTC. The encoded protein is CSVEGGGGDYEQYF. This chain links TRBV29-1 with TRBJ2-7, with a possible D match to TRBD2 (7 bases). Germline-derived CDR1 and CDR2 are SQVTM and ANQGSEA. This CDR3 has 14 residues.

The chain carries TRBV7-9 and TRBJ2-2, with 7 bases aligning to TRBD2. Trimming took 2 bases from V and 1 from J; bases not matched to a gene: 4. The CDR3 totals 16 residues. Germline lookup yields CDR1 SEHNR and CDR2 FQNEAQ (reference sequence). The CDR3 nucleotides read TGTGCCAGCAGCTTACCGAGCGGGGAGAACACCGGGGAGCTGTTTTTT. Its translation: CASSLPSGENTGELFF.

The rearrangement uses TRBV27 and TRBJ2-7; no firm D call. Germline CDR1 is MNHEY and CDR2 is SMNVEV (reference sequence). CDR3 length: 13 residues. The CDR3 is CANRGFPSYEQYF. The CDR3 coding sequence is TGTGCAAATAGAGGCTTCCCCTCCTACGAGCAGTACTTC.

This CDR3 reads CASSFQGWDEQYF. CDR3 in DNA: TGTGCCAGCAGCTTTCAGGGATGGGACGAGCAGTACTTC. The chain carries TRBV7-9 and TRBJ2-7; TRBD1 might be the D (5 bases). The CDR3 loop spans 13 amino acids. V lost 3 bases and J lost 5, with 11 bases in between. Germline CDR1 is SEHNR and CDR2 is FQNEAQ (reference sequence).

J is TRBJ1-4 and V is TRBV13; tentative D call: TRBD1 (5 bases). This CDR3 comprises 14 residues. Germline CDR1 reads PRHDT; CDR2 reads FYEKMQ (reference sequence). V lost 5 bases, J lost 0 bases, and 7 bases lay in between. CDR3 coding DNA: TGTGCCAGCAGCGCGGGGGCAACTAATGAAAAACTGTTTTTT. It is translated as CASSAGATNEKLFF.

The genes are TRBV9 and TRBJ2-3; 7 bases agree with TRBD2. The ends lost 0 bases at V and 2 bases at J; junction bases unmatched: 6. Germline lookup yields CDR1 SGDLS and CDR2 YYNGEE. This CDR3 is 16 amino acids long. The chain's CDR3 is CASSVGAGDPTDTQYF. In nucleotides, the CDR3 is TGTGCCAGCAGCGTAGGGGCGGGGGATCCCACAGATACGCAGTATTTT.

V is TRBV7-9 and J is TRBJ2-7, with 10 bases lining up with TRBD2. This CDR3 has 13 amino acids. Losses at the gene ends were 5 bases for V and 4 bases for J; bases not matched to a gene: 2. Germline V gene data show CDR1 as SEHNR and CDR2 as FQNEAQ (reference sequence). CDR3 in amino acids: CASSRTSGYEQYF. CDR3 nucleotide sequence: TGTGCCAGCAGCCGGACTAGCGGATACGAGCAGTACTTC.

The sample holds many counts of this clone. V usage is TRBV5-4 and J usage is TRBJ1-1; 9 bases align to TRBD1. Germline V gene lookup returns CDR1 SGHNT and CDR2 YYREEE (reference sequence). V lost 4 bases and J lost 6; bases outside the gene matches: 7. This CDR3 has 14 residues. The chain's CDR3 is CASSATGGAPEAFF. The DNA of the CDR3 is TGTGCCAGCAGCGCAACAGGGGGCGCGCCTGAAGCTTTCTTT. Supplemented by reference TRBV5-4 and TRBJ1-1, the full variable domain reads ETGVTQSPTHLIKTRGQQVTLRCSSQSGHNTVSWYQQALGQGPQFIFQYYREEENGRGNFPPRFSGLQFPNYSSELNVNALELDDSALYLCASSATGGAPEAFFGQGTRLTVV.

This sequence joins TRBV3-1 (or the pseudogene TRBV3-2) and TRBJ1-1; 7 bases match TRBD1. Trimming removed 1 base from V and 11 bases from J; junction bases left unmatched: 4. CDR1 LGHDT and CDR2 YNNKEL come from the germline V gene (reference sequence). This CDR3 has 12 amino acids. Here the CDR3 DNA reads TGTGCCAGCAGCCAAGCCAGGGGGATGGCTTTCTTT. Protein sequence: CASSQARGMAFF.

This clone was counted a few times. The V gene is TRBV2, the J gene TRBJ2-1; D not resolved. This CDR3 has 17 residues. Trimming shortened V by 1 base and J by 1 base, and 14 bases separated the two germline ends. Germline V gene data show CDR1 as SNHLY and CDR2 as FYNNEI. The chain's CDR3 is CASSEDSPRWSYNEQFF. The CDR3 region has the DNA TGTGCCAGCAGTGAAGATAGCCCCCGTTGGTCCTACAATGAGCAGTTCTTC. The full variable domain, with the rest looked up from reference TRBV2 and TRBJ2-1, is EPEVTQTPSHQVTQMGQEVILRCVPISNHLYFYWYRQILGQKVEFLVSFYNNEISEKSEIFDDQFSVERPDGSNFTLKIRSTKLEDSAMYFCASSEDSPRWSYNEQFFGPGTRLTVL.

This clone was picked up a small number of times. V gene TRBV7-9 combines with J gene TRBJ2-3; 9 positions agree with TRBD1. The ends lost 4 bases at V and 6 bases at J; junction bases unmatched: 11. The germline CDR1 and CDR2 sequences are SEHNR and FQNEAQ (reference sequence). CDR3 size: 16 residues. CDR3 loop: CASSYPRTGVGDTQYF. CDR3 DNA: TGTGCCAGCAGCTATCCTCGGACAGGGGTGGGGGATACGCAGTATTTT.

The J gene is TRBJ1-2, the V gene TRBV4-1, with 8 bases that match TRBD1. Per germline, CDR1 MGHRA and CDR2 YSYEKL. The CDR3 runs 17 residues. V was pared by 4 bases and J by 1 base, with 11 bases of the junction left unmatched. The CDR3 spells CASSLKAPQGDNYGYTF. The CDR3 region has the DNA TGCGCCAGCAGCCTCAAGGCCCCACAGGGGGATAACTATGGCTACACCTTC.

This chain connects TRBV25-1 to TRBJ2-2; D perhaps matches TRBD1 (6 bases). Trimming left V 6 bases short and J 0 bases short, with 11 bases between. Germline V gene lookup returns CDR1 MGHDK and CDR2 SYGVNS. This CDR3 has 15 amino acids. The DNA of the CDR3 is TGTGCCAGCAGGGGACAATACCCGAACACCGGGGAGCTGTTTTTT. This codes for CASRGQYPNTGELFF.

V and J are TRBV9 and TRBJ2-7; TRBD2 aligns across 12 bases. V gave up 3 bases and J gave up 0 bases; unmatched junction bases: 10. The CDR3 totals 18 residues. The germline V gene encodes CDR1 SGDLS and CDR2 YYNGEE. The CDR3 nucleotides read TGTGCCAGCAGCGACTCACTAGCGGGGGGTTGGGGCTCCTACGAGCAGTACTTC. Its translation is CASSDSLAGGWGSYEQYF.

This chain uses TRBV11-2 with TRBJ1-3; unclear D gene. The CDR3 is made up of 19 amino acids. Germline lookup yields CDR1 SGHAT and CDR2 FQNNGV. V was cut by 2 bases and J by 0 bases, with 20 bases left in between. The chain's CDR3 is CASSLSAGREWSSGNTIYF. The CDR3 DNA sequence: TGTGCCAGCAGCTTATCCGCGGGGAGAGAGTGGAGCTCTGGAAACACCATATATTTT.

The chain employs TRBV6-6 and TRBJ2-5, with TRBD2 identical over 10 bases. Germline V gene sequence: CDR1 MNHNY, CDR2 SVGAGI (reference sequence). The CDR3 consists of 12 residues. Trimming at V came to 7 bases and at J to 5 bases, leaving 1 base not matched to a gene. CDR3 in DNA: TGTGCCAGCAAAGCGGGGGGGGAGACCCAGTACTTC. Amino acid sequence: CASKAGGETQYF.

J is TRBJ1-1 and V is TRBV5-4, with D perhaps matching TRBD1 (5 bases). This CDR3 has 14 amino acids. CDR1 and CDR2 (germline): SGHNT, YYREEE (reference sequence). Between the trimmed V and J ends, which lost 5 bases and 2 bases, there was a span of 13 bases. CDR3 loop: CASRPQEKNTEAFF. CDR3 in DNA: TGTGCCAGCAGGCCACAGGAGAAAAACACTGAAGCTTTCTTT.

The chain has TRBV7-9 and TRBJ1-5; 7 nucleotides match TRBD1. CDR3 length equals 15 residues. Trimming at V came to 5 bases and at J to 8 bases, leaving 12 bases not matched to a gene. The germline CDR1 and CDR2 sequences are SEHNR and FQNEAQ (reference sequence). CDR3 region: CASSVGTVGVEPQHF. CDR3 bases: TGTGCCAGCAGCGTCGGGACAGTAGGGGTGGAGCCCCAGCATTTT.

This clone has only a few counts. The chain has TRBV19 and TRBJ1-2; D is undetermined. This CDR3 has 12 amino acids. The V gene lost 7 bases and the J gene lost 6 bases, with 12 bases spanning the gap. Germline lookup yields CDR1 LNHDA and CDR2 SQIVND (reference sequence). The CDR3 DNA reads as TGTGCCAGTAAAGATTGGGCTCATGGCTACACCTTC. It translates to CASKDWAHGYTF.

This clone has a single count. This chain connects TRBV9 to TRBJ2-5; 9 nucleotides align to TRBD1. The V gene's germline CDR1 is SGDLS and CDR2 YYNGEE. V was clipped by 0 bases and J by 2 bases; unmatched bases: 2. This CDR3 spans 15 amino acids. The CDR3 here is CASSVAGTGQETQYF. CDR3 DNA sequence: TGTGCCAGCAGCGTAGCTGGGACAGGGCAAGAGACCCAGTACTTC.

This clone was seen once. J is TRBJ2-3 and V is TRBV12-3 or TRBV12-4, with D possibly matching TRBD1 (5 bases). CDR3 size: 11 residues. The germline V and J ends were trimmed by 8 bases and 9 bases, with 12 bases remaining between them. The CDR3 DNA reads TGTGCCAGCCAGGGTCCTAACACGCAGTATTTT. Amino acid sequence: CASQGPNTQYF.

The V and J genes are TRBV10-1 and TRBJ2-3, with D perhaps matching TRBD2 (5 bases). The germline V gene encodes CDR1 WNHNN and CDR2 SYGVQD (reference sequence). The CDR3 consists of 14 residues. Trimming took 10 bases from V and 2 from J, leaving 16 bases between them. The CDR3 protein is CATATTRNTDTQYF. As DNA, the CDR3 is TGCGCCACCGCGACTACTCGAAACACAGATACGCAGTATTTT.

This clone was counted between two and nine times. The V gene is TRBV12-3 or TRBV12-4, the J gene TRBJ1-2; D unresolved. The length of the CDR3 is 13 residues. The V and J ends lost 6 bases and 4 bases respectively, with 12 bases between them. CDR3 bases: TGTGCCAGCAGCCCTCTGCACAGCTATGGCTACACCTTC. It encodes CASSPLHSYGYTF.

The V gene is TRBV7-2, the J gene TRBJ1-2; D not resolved. This CDR3 is built from 12 residues. Germline V gene sequence: CDR1 SGHTA, CDR2 FQGNSA. Trimming removed 3 bases from V and 5 bases from J, with 7 bases in between. The CDR3 is CASSFASYGYTF. The CDR3 DNA is TGTGCCAGCAGCTTCGCCAGTTATGGCTACACCTTC. Combining the CDR3 with reference TRBV7-2 and TRBJ1-2 gives the whole variable domain GAGVSQSPSNKVTEKGKDVELRCDPISGHTALYWYRQSLGQGLEFLIYFQGNSAPDKSGLPSDRFSAERTGGSVSTLTIQRTQQEDSAVYLCASSFASYGYTFGSGTRLTVV.

V usage is TRBV7-2 and J usage is TRBJ1-1; a weak D match, TRBD1 (6 bases). V was pared by 5 bases and J by 5 bases, with 18 bases between. Germline values: CDR1 SGHTA, CDR2 FQGNSA. This CDR3 spans 15 amino acids. In DNA, the CDR3 is TGTGCCAGCAGCCCCAGACAGGCGGCAGGGACTGAAGCTTTCTTT. Protein product: CASSPRQAAGTEAFF.

The chain recombines TRBV12-2 with TRBJ1-5; the listed D gene, TRBD1, was not tested against the DNA. TRBV12-2 is labeled a pseudogene. This CDR3 is built from 15 residues. CDR3 loop: CASRFMTDENQPQHF. DNA of the CDR3: TGTGCAAGTCGCTTCATGACAGACGAGAATCAGCCCCAGCATTTT.